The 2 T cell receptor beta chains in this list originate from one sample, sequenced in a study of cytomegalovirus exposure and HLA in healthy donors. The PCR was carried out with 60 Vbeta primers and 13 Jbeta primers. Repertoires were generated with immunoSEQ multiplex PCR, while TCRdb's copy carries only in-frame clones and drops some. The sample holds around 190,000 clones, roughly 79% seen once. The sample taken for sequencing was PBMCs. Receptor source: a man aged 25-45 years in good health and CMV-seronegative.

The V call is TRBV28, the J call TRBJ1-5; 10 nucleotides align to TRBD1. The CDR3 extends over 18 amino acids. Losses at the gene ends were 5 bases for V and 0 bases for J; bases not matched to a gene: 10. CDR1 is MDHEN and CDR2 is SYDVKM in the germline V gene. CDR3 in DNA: TGTGCCAGCAGTCCCGGGACAGGGGTCCGGCCTAGCAATCAGCCCCAGCATTTT. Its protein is CASSPGTGVRPSNQPQHF.

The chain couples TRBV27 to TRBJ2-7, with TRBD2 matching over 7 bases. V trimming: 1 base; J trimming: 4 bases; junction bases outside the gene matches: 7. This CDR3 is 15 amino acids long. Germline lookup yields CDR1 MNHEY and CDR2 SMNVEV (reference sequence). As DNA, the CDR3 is TGTGCCAGCAGTTTATTGGCGGGGGTCGTTTACGAGCAGTACTTC. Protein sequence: CASSLLAGVVYEQYF.